This TCR beta chain was sequenced for a study of siplizumab effects on memory and regulatory T cells. Study-wide findings and caveats: In the presence of siplizumab, alloreactive sequences traceable to unstimulated CD4+ memory cells were significantly reduced.

This clone has just one count. Its specificity is unknown. After removal of 3 bases from V and 0 bases from J, the junction contained 18 bases not matched to a gene. This CDR3 spans 21 amino acids. Germline CDR1 LNHDA, CDR2 SQIVND (reference sequence). Assays captured around 92,000 TCR templates per sample. The repertoire was sequenced with immunoSEQ multiplex PCR; TCRdb's copy has only in-frame clones and lacks some. The sample carries about 99,000 clones, 93% recorded once. The chain is built from TRBV19 and TRBJ2-3, with 10 bases matching TRBD2. The sequenced sample was Tregs sorted from blood. The receptor comes from a human donor in good health. The CDR3 DNA sequence: TGTGCCAGTAGTATCATGGCGTCTAGCGGGGGATTCGCCTTTAGCACAGATACGCAGTATTTT. It codes for CASSIMASSGGFAFSTDTQYF.